These T cell receptor beta chains were read from a single sample in a study of T cells after yellow fever vaccination. Via MiXCR, TCRdb re-called the 5' RACE reads, giving one row per CDR3 protein. Among approximately 160,000 distinct CDR3 sequences listed, approximately 10% were seen once. This specimen was CD8+ T cells sorted from PBMCs, taken 45 days after the yellow fever booster vaccination. The receptors shown here come from a man younger than 30 who received the YFV17D yellow fever vaccine. Each CDR3 is given with its conserved first and last residue. Each record gives: clone size, CDR3 length, J gene, D gene, V gene, CDR3 DNA, CDR3 protein. The D gene is left open where the match is weak. Clone size is not always given. Where it is, it says once, few, many or a class for expanded clones.

clone size: -
CDR3 length: 12
J gene: TRBJ2-3
D gene: -
V gene: TRBV11-1
CDR3 DNA: TGTGCCAGCAGCAGCGAGCTGGATACGCAGTATTTT
CDR3 protein: CASSSELDTQYF

clone size: many
CDR3 length: 12
J gene: TRBJ2-7
D gene: TRBD1
V gene: TRBV12-3/TRBV12-4
CDR3 DNA: TGTGCCAGCAGCCCAACAGGGGCCGAGCAGTACTTC
CDR3 protein: CASSPTGAEQYF

clone size: -
CDR3 length: 17
J gene: TRBJ1-6
D gene: -
V gene: TRBV15
CDR3 DNA: TGTGCCACCTCCCCGGGGACGGGGCAGCCGTATAATTCACCCCTCCACTTT
CDR3 protein: CATSPGTGQPYNSPLHF

clone size: few
CDR3 length: 15
J gene: TRBJ1-1
D gene: -
V gene: TRBV14
CDR3 DNA: TGTGCCAGCAGCCAGGCAGGGGCGCTGAACACTGAAGCTTTCTTT
CDR3 protein: CASSQAGALNTEAFF

clone size: many
CDR3 length: 15
J gene: TRBJ2-7
D gene: -
V gene: TRBV4-1
CDR3 DNA: TGCGCCAGCAGCCAAGCCCTGCCGGGAGACTACGAGCAGTACTTC
CDR3 protein: CASSQALPGDYEQYF

clone size: few
CDR3 length: 17
J gene: TRBJ1-1
D gene: -
V gene: TRBV4-1
CDR3 DNA: TGCGCCAGCAGCCAAGCATCCTGGGGGAGTATGAACACTGAAGCTTTCTTT
CDR3 protein: CASSQASWGSMNTEAFF

clone size: few
CDR3 length: 17
J gene: TRBJ2-3
D gene: -
V gene: TRBV6-6
CDR3 DNA: TGTGCCAGCAGTTACGAGCGTTTTCGGGGGCGAGCAGATACGCAGTATTTT
CDR3 protein: CASSYERFRGRADTQYF

clone size: few
CDR3 length: 14
J gene: TRBJ2-2
D gene: -
V gene: TRBV12-3/TRBV12-4
CDR3 DNA: TGTGCCAGCCGAGGGGGGGCCGTAGACGGGGAGCTGTTTTTT
CDR3 protein: CASRGGAVDGELFF

clone size: -
CDR3 length: 17
J gene: TRBJ1-6
D gene: -
V gene: TRBV20-1
CDR3 DNA: TGCAGTGCTAGGCAATTTCTGGGGGGGATTTGGAATTCACCCCTCCACTTT
CDR3 protein: CSARQFLGGIWNSPLHF

clone size: -
CDR3 length: 13
J gene: TRBJ2-1
D gene: -
V gene: TRBV4-1
CDR3 DNA: TGCGCCAGCAGCCAGGTGGTGGGCGGTGAGCAGTTCTTC
CDR3 protein: CASSQVVGGEQFF

clone size: -
CDR3 length: 15
J gene: TRBJ2-2
D gene: -
V gene: TRBV7-9
CDR3 DNA: TGTGCCAGCAGCTTAGCCATCGGAAAGACCGGGGAGCTGTTTTTT
CDR3 protein: CASSLAIGKTGELFF

clone size: many
CDR3 length: 20
J gene: TRBJ1-2
D gene: TRBD1
V gene: TRBV4-1
CDR3 DNA: TGCGCCAGCAGCCAGTTCGTCACCGGGACAGGAATTCATATCAACTATGGCTACACCTTC
CDR3 protein: CASSQFVTGTGIHINYGYTF

clone size: many
CDR3 length: 13
J gene: TRBJ1-1
D gene: -
V gene: TRBV7-9
CDR3 DNA: TGTGCCAGCAGCTTAGCCTCAGGGACTGAAGCTTTCTTT
CDR3 protein: CASSLASGTEAFF

clone size: -
CDR3 length: 14
J gene: TRBJ2-2
D gene: TRBD2
V gene: TRBV7-3
CDR3 DNA: TGTGCCAGCAGACTAGCGGGGTACACCGGGGAGCTGTTTTTT
CDR3 protein: CASRLAGYTGELFF

clone size: -
CDR3 length: 11
J gene: TRBJ2-7
D gene: -
V gene: TRBV6-1
CDR3 DNA: TGTGCCAGCACCAACACGAACGAGCAGTACTTC
CDR3 protein: CASTNTNEQYF

clone size: -
CDR3 length: 13
J gene: TRBJ1-1
D gene: -
V gene: TRBV5-6
CDR3 DNA: TGTGCCAGCAGCCGGTTGGGTCTCGCTGAAGCTTTCTTT
CDR3 protein: CASSRLGLAEAFF

clone size: -
CDR3 length: 13
J gene: TRBJ1-5
D gene: -
V gene: TRBV4-1
CDR3 DNA: TGCGCCAGCAGCCCTACGTGGGATCAGCCCCAGCATTTT
CDR3 protein: CASSPTWDQPQHF

clone size: -
CDR3 length: 18
J gene: TRBJ2-3
D gene: TRBD2
V gene: TRBV27
CDR3 DNA: TGTGCCAGCAGTTCATACGCTAGCGGGGGGGCCAGGACAGATACGCAGTATTTT
CDR3 protein: CASSSYASGGARTDTQYF

clone size: -
CDR3 length: 15
J gene: TRBJ2-5
D gene: TRBD1
V gene: TRBV20-1
CDR3 DNA: TGCAGTGCTAGAGATGGGGACAGGGATGTGGAGACCCAGTACTTC
CDR3 protein: CSARDGDRDVETQYF

clone size: few
CDR3 length: 11
J gene: TRBJ1-1
D gene: -
V gene: TRBV10-3
CDR3 DNA: TGTGCCATCAGGGGGACCACTGAAGCTTTCTTT
CDR3 protein: CAIRGTTEAFF

clone size: -
CDR3 length: 16
J gene: TRBJ2-3
D gene: TRBD1
V gene: TRBV12-3/TRBV12-4
CDR3 DNA: TGTGCCAGCAGTTTCGTCGACAGGGGAAGTTCAGATACGCAGTATTTT
CDR3 protein: CASSFVDRGSSDTQYF

clone size: few
CDR3 length: 13
J gene: TRBJ2-1
D gene: TRBD2
V gene: TRBV6-2/TRBV6-3
CDR3 DNA: TGTGCCAGCAGTGGGGGACTAGCGAATGAGCAGTTCTTC
CDR3 protein: CASSGGLANEQFF

clone size: few
CDR3 length: 12
J gene: TRBJ1-2
D gene: -
V gene: TRBV12-3/TRBV12-4
CDR3 DNA: TGTGCCAGCAGTTCAGGCCTTTATGGCTACACCTTC
CDR3 protein: CASSSGLYGYTF

clone size: -
CDR3 length: 18
J gene: TRBJ2-5
D gene: -
V gene: TRBV4-1
CDR3 DNA: TGCGCCAGCAGCCAAGCAACAAGGGGCGGACGAGCTGAAGAGACCCAGTACTTC
CDR3 protein: CASSQATRGGRAEETQYF

clone size: -
CDR3 length: 12
J gene: TRBJ2-1
D gene: -
V gene: TRBV6-5
CDR3 DNA: TGTGCCAGCAGTTACAGAACAGGGCCAGGGTTCTTC
CDR3 protein: CASSYRTGPGFF

clone size: -
CDR3 length: 14
J gene: TRBJ2-3
D gene: -
V gene: TRBV4-3
CDR3 DNA: TGCGCCAGCAGCCAAGAGGGCTGGGGAGATACGCAGTATTTT
CDR3 protein: CASSQEGWGDTQYF

clone size: -
CDR3 length: 16
J gene: TRBJ2-6
D gene: TRBD1
V gene: TRBV5-4
CDR3 DNA: TGTGCCAGCAGCTGGACAGGGGAGGCTGGGGCCAACGTCCTGACTTTC
CDR3 protein: CASSWTGEAGANVLTF

clone size: few
CDR3 length: 14
J gene: TRBJ2-7
D gene: -
V gene: TRBV18
CDR3 DNA: TGTGCCAGCCTCCCGGACAGTTTTTCCTACGAGCAGTACTTC
CDR3 protein: CASLPDSFSYEQYF

clone size: many
CDR3 length: 14
J gene: TRBJ2-7
D gene: TRBD1
V gene: TRBV4-1
CDR3 DNA: TGCGCCAGCAGCCAAATCCAGGGGGCCTACGAGCAGTACTTC
CDR3 protein: CASSQIQGAYEQYF

clone size: few
CDR3 length: 15
J gene: TRBJ1-5
D gene: TRBD1
V gene: TRBV4-1
CDR3 DNA: TGCGCCAGCAGCCAAGGACAGGGGGCTTTTCAGCCCCAGCATTTT
CDR3 protein: CASSQGQGAFQPQHF

clone size: -
CDR3 length: 13
J gene: TRBJ1-2
D gene: -
V gene: TRBV29-1
CDR3 DNA: TGCAGCGTTGAATCAGCAGGGTACGAGGGCTACACCTTC
CDR3 protein: CSVESAGYEGYTF

clone size: -
CDR3 length: 15
J gene: TRBJ2-1
D gene: TRBD2
V gene: TRBV5-6
CDR3 DNA: TGTGCCAGCAGCTTTTGGCGGGGGAATTACAATGAGCAGTTCTTC
CDR3 protein: CASSFWRGNYNEQFF

clone size: few
CDR3 length: 18
J gene: TRBJ2-3
D gene: -
V gene: TRBV11-2
CDR3 DNA: TGTGCCAGCAGCTTAGTGCCTACTGCAGGGGCGTCCACAGATACGCAGTATTTT
CDR3 protein: CASSLVPTAGASTDTQYF

clone size: few
CDR3 length: 13
J gene: TRBJ2-7
D gene: -
V gene: TRBV13
CDR3 DNA: TGTGCCAGCAGCTTCTCGGCGGACCACGAGCAGTACTTC
CDR3 protein: CASSFSADHEQYF

clone size: few
CDR3 length: 18
J gene: TRBJ2-5
D gene: TRBD2
V gene: TRBV7-8
CDR3 DNA: TGTGCCAGCAGCTCATCTCGGGTGGTAGCGGGGAGCGGAGAGACCCAGTACTTC
CDR3 protein: CASSSSRVVAGSGETQYF

clone size: few
CDR3 length: 16
J gene: TRBJ1-1
D gene: TRBD1
V gene: TRBV7-3
CDR3 DNA: TGTGCCAGCAGCTTGCGCCGTACAGGGGGGAACACTGAAGCTTTCTTT
CDR3 protein: CASSLRRTGGNTEAFF

clone size: once
CDR3 length: 15
J gene: TRBJ2-1
D gene: -
V gene: TRBV4-3
CDR3 DNA: TGCGCCAGCAGCCAAGTTGGACAGGAGGGGGGTGAGCAGTTCTTC
CDR3 protein: CASSQVGQEGGEQFF

clone size: -
CDR3 length: 16
J gene: TRBJ1-5
D gene: -
V gene: TRBV7-9
CDR3 DNA: TGTGCCAGCAGCCCAATTGGAGGGGCCCCTGGGGAGCCCCAGCATTTT
CDR3 protein: CASSPIGGAPGEPQHF

clone size: -
CDR3 length: 14
J gene: TRBJ2-2
D gene: -
V gene: TRBV29-1
CDR3 DNA: TGCAGCGTTGAGGGAACAGGGTACACCGGGGAGCTGTTTTTT
CDR3 protein: CSVEGTGYTGELFF

clone size: few
CDR3 length: 14
J gene: TRBJ2-5
D gene: -
V gene: TRBV7-9
CDR3 DNA: TGTGCCAGCACCCCAGAGGGGCCCAGGGAGACCCAGTACTTC
CDR3 protein: CASTPEGPRETQYF

clone size: -
CDR3 length: 15
J gene: TRBJ2-7
D gene: TRBD2
V gene: TRBV7-9
CDR3 DNA: TGTGCCAGCAGCTCCACCGGACTAGCGGCCTACGAGCAGTACTTC
CDR3 protein: CASSSTGLAAYEQYF

clone size: -
CDR3 length: 17
J gene: TRBJ2-2
D gene: TRBD2
V gene: TRBV7-2
CDR3 DNA: TGTGCCAGCAGCGCCCCCGCTAGCGGGGGGGCTGGCGGGGAGCTGTTTTTT
CDR3 protein: CASSAPASGGAGGELFF

clone size: -
CDR3 length: 16
J gene: TRBJ2-3
D gene: -
V gene: TRBV4-3
CDR3 DNA: TGCGCCAGCAGCCAAGATACGGGGACCTCCACAGATACGCAGTATTTT
CDR3 protein: CASSQDTGTSTDTQYF

clone size: few
CDR3 length: 12
J gene: TRBJ1-5
D gene: -
V gene: TRBV20-1
CDR3 DNA: TGCAGTGCTAGAAGGGGGGATCAGCCCCAGCATTTT
CDR3 protein: CSARRGDQPQHF

clone size: -
CDR3 length: 16
J gene: TRBJ2-5
D gene: -
V gene: TRBV12-3/TRBV12-4
CDR3 DNA: TGTGCCAGCAGTTGGGTCGGGACCACAATCCAAGAGACCCAGTACTTC
CDR3 protein: CASSWVGTTIQETQYF

clone size: many
CDR3 length: 14
J gene: TRBJ2-1
D gene: -
V gene: TRBV7-9
CDR3 DNA: TGTGCCAGCAGCCCCCAGACGGTGGAGAATGAGCAGTTCTTC
CDR3 protein: CASSPQTVENEQFF

clone size: -
CDR3 length: 17
J gene: TRBJ2-2
D gene: TRBD1
V gene: TRBV9
CDR3 DNA: TGTGCCAGCACCCCCGTTAAGGGGGCACCTAACACCGGGGAGCTGTTTTTT
CDR3 protein: CASTPVKGAPNTGELFF

clone size: many
CDR3 length: 11
J gene: TRBJ1-3
D gene: -
V gene: TRBV4-3
CDR3 DNA: TGCGCCAGCAGCCTCGGAAACACCATATATTTT
CDR3 protein: CASSLGNTIYF

clone size: -
CDR3 length: 15
J gene: TRBJ1-5
D gene: -
V gene: TRBV9
CDR3 DNA: TGTGCCAGCAATCAGGGCGGTTATAGCAATCAGCCCCAGCATTTT
CDR3 protein: CASNQGGYSNQPQHF

clone size: few
CDR3 length: 15
J gene: TRBJ1-2
D gene: TRBD1
V gene: TRBV20-1
CDR3 DNA: TGCAGTGCTAGAGCGCCGCTTGACAGGGGTGGTGGCTACACCTTC
CDR3 protein: CSARAPLDRGGGYTF

clone size: few
CDR3 length: 11
J gene: TRBJ2-1
D gene: -
V gene: TRBV27
CDR3 DNA: TGTGCCAGCAGGATCTACAATGAGCAGTTCTTC
CDR3 protein: CASRIYNEQFF

clone size: few
CDR3 length: 11
J gene: TRBJ2-5
D gene: -
V gene: TRBV12-3/TRBV12-4
CDR3 DNA: TGTGCCAGCAGTGCCCAAGAGACCCAGTACTTC
CDR3 protein: CASSAQETQYF

clone size: many
CDR3 length: 15
J gene: TRBJ2-5
D gene: -
V gene: TRBV15
CDR3 DNA: TGTGCCACCAGCAGCTCCCCGGCCGCTGAAGAGACCCAGTACTTC
CDR3 protein: CATSSSPAAEETQYF

clone size: -
CDR3 length: 18
J gene: TRBJ2-1
D gene: TRBD1
V gene: TRBV4-3
CDR3 DNA: TGCGCCAGCAGCCAGGAGGGGACAGGGGCTAATTATTACAATGAGCAGTTCTTC
CDR3 protein: CASSQEGTGANYYNEQFF

clone size: -
CDR3 length: 13
J gene: TRBJ1-5
D gene: TRBD1
V gene: TRBV29-1
CDR3 DNA: TGCAGCGTAGGGACAGGGGGCGGTCAGCCCCAGCATTTT
CDR3 protein: CSVGTGGGQPQHF